This T cell receptor (beta chain) derives from a study of cytomegalovirus exposure and HLA in healthy donors. Some clones are missing from TCRdb's copy, which holds only in-frame ones; the method was immunoSEQ multiplex PCR. In the table there are around 140,000 clones, 89% of which are singletons. Looked up from germline, CDR1 is SGHKS and CDR2 is YYEKEE (reference sequence). CDR3 length: 17 amino acids. V lost 4 bases to trimming and J lost 3 bases, with 23 bases between them. The sample comprised PBMCs. The clonotype was recovered from a woman aged 18-29 years in good health and CMV-seronegative. The chain employs TRBV5-5 and TRBJ2-7; D is perhaps TRBD1 (6 bases). The CDR3 DNA reads TGTGCCAGCAGCGCACCGGGACACCGACTCGTAAGCTACGAGCAGTACTTC. It translates to CASSAPGHRLVSYEQYF.